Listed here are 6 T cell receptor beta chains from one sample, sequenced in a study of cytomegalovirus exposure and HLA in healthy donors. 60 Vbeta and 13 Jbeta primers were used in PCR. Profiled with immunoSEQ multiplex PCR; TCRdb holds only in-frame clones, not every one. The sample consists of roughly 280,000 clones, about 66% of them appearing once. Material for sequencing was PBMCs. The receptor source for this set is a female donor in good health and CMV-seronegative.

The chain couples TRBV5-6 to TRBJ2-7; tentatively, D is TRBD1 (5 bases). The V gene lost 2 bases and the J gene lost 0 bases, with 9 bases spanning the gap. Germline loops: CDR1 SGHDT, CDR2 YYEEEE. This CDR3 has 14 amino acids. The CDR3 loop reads CASSFLTDSYEQYF. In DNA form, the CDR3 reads TGTGCCAGCAGCTTCCTGACAGACTCCTACGAGCAGTACTTC.

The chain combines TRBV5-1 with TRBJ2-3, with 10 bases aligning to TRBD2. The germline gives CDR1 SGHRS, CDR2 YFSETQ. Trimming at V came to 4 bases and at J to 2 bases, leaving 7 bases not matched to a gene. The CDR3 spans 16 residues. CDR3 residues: CASSRTTSGDTDTQYF. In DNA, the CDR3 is TGCGCCAGCAGCCGAACTACTAGCGGGGACACAGATACGCAGTATTTT.

The CDR3 region is CASSGVGRWEETQYF. As DNA, the CDR3 is TGTGCCAGCAGTGGGGTGGGCCGCTGGGAGGAGACCCAGTACTTC. The chain joins TRBV11-2 to TRBJ2-5, with a weak D call TRBD2 (5 bases). CDR1 SGHAT and CDR2 FQNNGV come from the germline V gene. The V end lost 6 bases, the J end lost 5 bases, and 19 bases lay between the germline ends. The CDR3 is 15 amino acids.

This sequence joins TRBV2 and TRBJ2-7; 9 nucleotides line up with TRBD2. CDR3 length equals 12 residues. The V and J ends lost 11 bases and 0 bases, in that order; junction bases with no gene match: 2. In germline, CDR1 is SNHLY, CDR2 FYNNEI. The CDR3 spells CAGSGSSYEQYF. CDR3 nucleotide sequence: TGTGCCGGTAGCGGGAGCTCCTACGAGCAGTACTTC.

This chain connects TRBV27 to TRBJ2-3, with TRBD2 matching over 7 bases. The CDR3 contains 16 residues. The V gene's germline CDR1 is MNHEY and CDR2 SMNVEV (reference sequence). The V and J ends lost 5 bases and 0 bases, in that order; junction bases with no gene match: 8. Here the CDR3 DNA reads TGTGCCAGCAGTGACTATAGCGGGCTGAGCACAGATACGCAGTATTTT. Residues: CASSDYSGLSTDTQYF.

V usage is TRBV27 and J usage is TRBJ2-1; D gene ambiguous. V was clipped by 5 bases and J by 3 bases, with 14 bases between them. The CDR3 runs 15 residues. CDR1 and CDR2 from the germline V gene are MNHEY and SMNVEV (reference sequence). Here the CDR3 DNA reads TGTGCCAGCAGTACGCGCGCGGCAAACTACAATGAGCAGTTCTTC. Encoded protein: CASSTRAANYNEQFF.